This is a list of T cell receptor beta chains from one sample in a study of T cell repertoires in cytomegalovirus infection. Their antigens are not known. From the reads, TCRdb called clonotypes with MiXCR, one entry per CDR3 protein. The repertoire has approximately 1,000,000 distinct CDR3 sequences, around 29% of them found once; the top ten carry about 14%. The sample consisted of cultured CD8+ T cells from PBMCs, taken from culture after CMV antigen stimulation. Source of these receptors: a human donor in good health (CMV status not recorded). Some clones in this sample may be carry-over from other donors' samples. Each CDR3 is given with its conserved first and last residue. Clone size, where shown, is once, few, many, or a class for clones that have expanded.

clone_size,v_call,cdr3_aa
many,TRBV6-1,CASSEGQDNTEAFF
-,TRBV20-1,CSAIPGRGNQPQHF
-,TRBV7-9,CASSPSGQGYGYTF
few,TRBV6-1,CASSEIPVVGELFF
many,TRBV7-6,CASSLASGGHNEQFF
-,TRBV12-5,CASGLDRGYGNTIYF
many,TRBV12-3/TRBV12-4,CASAQPGLPSSGTNEKLFF
-,TRBV5-1,CASTQVPQGADTQYF
-,TRBV6-5,CASSYPGLAGASYNEQFF
few,TRBV28,CASSPRGGANTGELFF
-,TRBV3-1,CASSQVLEFKRGYNEQFF
few,TRBV4-1,CASRQEGGSVEAFF
many,TRBV7-2,CASRNPLTGGRETQYF
many,TRBV19,CASSTQGVVDIQYF